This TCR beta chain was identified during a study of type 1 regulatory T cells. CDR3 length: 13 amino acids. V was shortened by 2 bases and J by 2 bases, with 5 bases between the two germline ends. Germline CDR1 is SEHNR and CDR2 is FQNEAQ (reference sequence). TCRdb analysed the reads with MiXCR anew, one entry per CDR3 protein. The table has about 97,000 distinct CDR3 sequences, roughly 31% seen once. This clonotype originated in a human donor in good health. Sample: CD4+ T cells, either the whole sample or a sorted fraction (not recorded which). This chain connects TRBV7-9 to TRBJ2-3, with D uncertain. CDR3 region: CASSLLSTDTQYF. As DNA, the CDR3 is TGTGCCAGCAGCTTATTGTCCACAGATACGCAGTATTTT.